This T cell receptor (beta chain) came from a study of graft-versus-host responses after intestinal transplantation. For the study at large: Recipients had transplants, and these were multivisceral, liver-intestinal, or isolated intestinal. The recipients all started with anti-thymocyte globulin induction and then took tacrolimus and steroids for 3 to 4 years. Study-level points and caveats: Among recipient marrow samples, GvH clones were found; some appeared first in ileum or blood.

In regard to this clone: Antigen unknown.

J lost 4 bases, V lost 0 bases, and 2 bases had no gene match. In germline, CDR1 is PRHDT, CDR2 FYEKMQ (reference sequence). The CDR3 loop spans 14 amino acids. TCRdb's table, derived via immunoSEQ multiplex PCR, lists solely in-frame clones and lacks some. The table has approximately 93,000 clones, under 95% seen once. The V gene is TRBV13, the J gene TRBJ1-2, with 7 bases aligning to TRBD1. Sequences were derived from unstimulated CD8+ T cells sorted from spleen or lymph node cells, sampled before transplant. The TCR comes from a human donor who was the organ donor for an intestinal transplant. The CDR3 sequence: CASSLGGGTYGYTF. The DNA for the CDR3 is TGTGCCAGCAGCTTAGGAGGGGGCACCTATGGCTACACCTTC.